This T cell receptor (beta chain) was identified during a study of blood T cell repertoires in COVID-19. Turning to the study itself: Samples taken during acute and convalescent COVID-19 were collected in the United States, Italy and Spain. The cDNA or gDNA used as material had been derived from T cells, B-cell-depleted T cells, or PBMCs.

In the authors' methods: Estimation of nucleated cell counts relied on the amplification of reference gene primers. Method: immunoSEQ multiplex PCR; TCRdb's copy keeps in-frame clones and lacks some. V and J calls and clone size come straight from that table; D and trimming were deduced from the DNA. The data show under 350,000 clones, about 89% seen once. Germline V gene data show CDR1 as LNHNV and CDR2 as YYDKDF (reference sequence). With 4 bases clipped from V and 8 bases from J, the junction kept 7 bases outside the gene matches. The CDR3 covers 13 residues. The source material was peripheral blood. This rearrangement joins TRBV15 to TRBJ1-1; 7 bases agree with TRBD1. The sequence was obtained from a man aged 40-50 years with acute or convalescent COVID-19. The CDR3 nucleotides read TGTGCCACCAGCACCCACAGGGGAGGAGAAGCTTTCTTT. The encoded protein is CATSTHRGGEAFF.